This T cell receptor (beta chain) was sequenced during a study of blood T cell repertoires in COVID-19. Looking at the study overall: Acute-phase and convalescent COVID-19 samples originated in the United States, Italy and Spain.

Authors' data handling: Scientists estimated how many nucleated cells there were by amplifying reference gene primers. TCRdb's table, derived via immunoSEQ multiplex PCR, lists solely in-frame clones and lacks some. The V and J calls and clone size come from that table; D and trimming were worked out from the DNA. The sample lists approximately 18,000 clones, roughly nine tenths occurring once. The sample holds one count of this clone. The germline V gene encodes CDR1 LNHNV and CDR2 YYDKDF (reference sequence). The CDR3 runs 18 residues. The V end was cut by 1 base, the J end by 0 bases, with 16 bases between.

This receptor was identified in a human donor in a cohort sampled during active COVID-19. Material for sequencing was peripheral blood. The chain employs TRBV15 and TRBJ2-1, with a tentative D call TRBD2 (6 bases). The CDR3 region has the DNA TGTGCCACCAGCAGAGGGTTCGGAGGGCTAAGCTCCTACAATGAGCAGTTCTTC. Its protein is CATSRGFGGLSSYNEQFF.